This T cell receptor (beta chain) was found in a study of vaccination and CD4 T cells after COVID-19. Study overall: Four females and six males made up the convalescents, two of whom were Hispanic. Vaccination of participants consisted of two doses of either BNT162b2 or mRNA-1273 vaccine. Whole-study results and caveats: Spike mono-reactive status applied to 304 of 307 vaccine-specific clones in convalescent patients.

Trimming removed 7 bases from V and 2 bases from J; junction bases left unmatched: 8. The germline CDR1 and CDR2 sequences are DFQATT and SNEGSKA (reference sequence). The CDR3 is 13 amino acids. The Oncomine TCR Beta short-read assay was applied to DNA of cultured CD4+ T cells. MiXCR was run by TCRdb on the PCR reads, yielding one entry per CDR3 protein. The sample holds over 20,000 distinct CDR3 sequences, about half seen once. Treatment noted: approximately 9-day PBMC culture with coronavirus spike peptide pools or control peptides (ViraFEST assay). First, ViraFEST expanded antigen-specific T cells with peptide pools, and next it sequenced the TCRs. As regards this clonotype: The antigen is unknown.

This TCR derives from a human donor who had recovered from COVID-19. The specimen was CD4+ T cells from blood, cultured in vitro. The chain combines TRBV20-1 with TRBJ2-7; 7 bases fit TRBD1. This CDR3 is CSVSGTATYEQYF. The CDR3 DNA follows: TGCAGTGTCTCCGGGACAGCAACCTACGAGCAGTACTTC.